The T cell receptor (beta chain) under discussion was sequenced for a study of cytomegalovirus exposure and HLA in healthy donors. Germline lookup yields CDR1 SNHLY and CDR2 FYNNEI. Trimming took 6 bases from V and 3 from J; bases not matched to a gene: 8. The length of the CDR3 is 15 residues. 60 Vbeta and 13 Jbeta primers were used in PCR. Only in-frame clones appear in the TCRdb table, and some are missing; sequencing was by immunoSEQ multiplex PCR. The sample lists about 190,000 clones; about four fifths were seen once. Sequenced material: PBMCs. This TCR was recovered from a man between 25 and 39 years old in good health and CMV-seropositive. The chain combines TRBV2 with TRBJ2-4; 7 bases line up with TRBD1. CDR3 region: CASRVQRTGKNIQYF. CDR3 bases: TGTGCCAGCAGAGTCCAACGGACAGGCAAAAACATTCAGTACTTC.